The rows below give T cell receptor beta chains drawn from one sample of a study of cytomegalovirus exposure and HLA in healthy donors. Profiling relied on immunoSEQ multiplex PCR, and the TCRdb table lists in-frame clones only, not all of them. Of under 200,000 clones in the sample, approximately 80% were seen once. Source material: PBMCs. Receptors originate from a man in his forties or fifties in good health and CMV-seropositive. CDR3s include the opening cysteine and the closing phenylalanine or tryptophan. The order of the fields is V gene, clone size, D gene, J gene, CDR3 protein, CDR3 DNA. A D gene is named only where the DNA matches it firmly. Some rows have no size entry. The others give once, few or many, or a class for an expanded clone.

TRBV5-1,.,.,TRBJ2-7,CASSRRGRNPYEQYF,TGTGCCAGCAGCCGGAGGGGCAGGAACCCCTACGAGCAGTACTTC
TRBV6-5,.,.,TRBJ1-2,CASSSPRGYGYTF,TGTGCCAGCAGTTCCCCCCGCGGCTATGGCTACACCTTC
TRBV18,.,.,TRBJ2-7,CASSRLRQGSDEQYF,TGTGCCAGCTCACGACTCAGGCAGGGGAGCGACGAGCAGTACTTC
TRBV6-5,.,.,TRBJ2-1,CASSPPGYNEQFF,TGTGCCAGCAGCCCCCCGGGCTACAATGAGCAGTTCTTC
TRBV21-1,.,.,TRBJ1-6,CAIWTGPPENSPLHF,TGTGCCATCTGGACAGGCCCACCCGAGAATTCACCCCTCCACTTT
TRBV19,.,TRBD2,TRBJ2-1,CASTRASGSYNEQFF,TGTGCCAGTACCCGGGCTAGCGGGAGTTACAATGAGCAGTTCTTC
TRBV6-1,.,.,TRBJ1-1,CASSSRGYTEAFF,TGTGCCAGCAGTTCAAGGGGGTACACTGAAGCTTTCTTT
TRBV7-9,.,TRBD2,TRBJ2-1,CASSPRLAGYNEQFF,TGTGCCAGCAGCCCCCGACTAGCGGGCTACAATGAGCAGTTCTTC
TRBV10-3,.,TRBD2,TRBJ2-3,CAISPTSHTSTDTQYF,TGTGCCATCAGTCCGACTAGCCATACTAGCACAGATACGCAGTATTTT
TRBV18,.,.,TRBJ1-1,CASRPGVGTEAFF,TGTGCCAGCCGCCCGGGGGTGGGAACTGAAGCTTTCTTT
TRBV4-2,.,TRBD1,TRBJ1-5,CASSQPQGAGPNQPQHF,TGTGCCAGCAGCCAACCCCAGGGGGCAGGGCCCAATCAGCCCCAGCATTTT
TRBV7-9,.,TRBD1,TRBJ2-7,CASSYEPGQGSYEQYF,TGTGCCAGCAGCTACGAACCGGGACAGGGCTCCTACGAGCAGTACTTC
TRBV5-1,few,.,TRBJ1-1,CASSVVTGNTEAFF,TGCGCCAGCAGCGTGGTCACCGGGAACACTGAAGCTTTCTTT
TRBV5-1,once,.,TRBJ2-1,CASSPASGGPYNEQFF,TGCGCCAGCAGCCCCGCCTCCGGGGGACCCTACAATGAGCAGTTCTTC
TRBV6-1,.,TRBD1,TRBJ2-2,CASTRDRIYTGELFF,TGTGCCAGCACCCGGGACAGGATTTACACCGGGGAGCTGTTTTTT
TRBV5-4,.,TRBD1,TRBJ2-7,CASSFTGVGNEQYF,TGTGCCAGCAGCTTTACAGGGGTAGGCAACGAGCAGTACTTC
TRBV6-1,.,.,TRBJ2-1,CASRGGPSSYNEQFF,TGTGCCAGCAGGGGCGGGCCGAGCTCCTACAATGAGCAGTTCTTC